The present T cell receptor beta chain was sequenced within a study of blood T cell repertoires in COVID-19 (dated by TCRdb to the early 2020s). The study in broad terms: Samples from collaborators originated in the United States, Italy and Spain and spanned both the acute and convalescent phases of COVID-19. The material from the prospective study consisted of cDNA or gDNA derived from T cells, B-cell-depleted T cells, or PBMCs. Subjects who had been exposed to COVID-19, were actively infected with it, or had recovered from it provided the deeply sampled blood TCRbeta repertoires that made up the dataset. A freely available public database, intended as a resource for researchers studying the immune response to SARS-CoV-2, is where the repertoires were released. The samples were drawn from the first 160 participants of the ongoing ImmuneRACE study and from 1,200 or so subjects provided by 6 global collaborators. Nearly every sample came with metadata listing a de-identified subject ID, COVID-19 status, age in years and sex. Where available, HLA class I and class II types were obtained from metadata supplied by the sample provider rather than from assay-based typing. The research as a whole found: Clinical and demographic metadata were provided uncurated, with the amount varying by source and participant.

Whole blood was collected in K2EDTA tubes by collaborating institutions according to the institutions' own protocols. For TCRbeta analysis, collaborators shipped samples in one of three forms: frozen whole blood, isolated PBMCs, or DNA extracted from either of those sample types. TCRbeta CDR3 regions were amplified from genomic DNA using the immunoSEQ Assay, a bias-controlled multiplex PCR. Regarding the original processing steps: Nucleated cell counts per sample were estimated from amplification of reference gene primers within the assay. Sequence reads were collapsed and filtered to measure the absolute abundance of every unique TCRbeta CDR3 rearrangement. For each sample, productive Simpson clonality was calculated by taking the square root of Simpson's diversity index across productive rearrangements. The source is immuneACCESS, and TCRdb retained only in-frame sequences with V and J called. Part of the clones is not carried over; for the studies checked, unresolved V genes explain less than half of this, and the remainder is unexplained. V, J and clone size derive from that table, while D and trimming were established from the DNA sequence. This sample is represented by 260,000 or so clones; approximately 80% of them were singletons. The ten largest clones capture 4.7% of the sample.

Trimming removed 2 bases from V and 5 bases from J, leaving 12 bases between the germline ends. From a lookup of the germline V gene, CDR1 and CDR2 are MGHDK and SYGVNS. The CDR3, cysteine through phenylalanine, is 15 amino acids long. CDR3 DNA is the only sequence kept; it has 45 bases, read in frame from the first base. This clone was observed a single time. Its antigen remains unidentified. Per-base qualities were not stored, and no clone one base away is much larger. Sequencing input: peripheral blood. The chain joins TRBV25-1 to TRBJ1-4, with the D gene too uncertain to name. The sequence came from a woman aged 70-85 years with acute or convalescent COVID-19. The CDR3 in this case is CASSESGRGNEKLFF. In nucleotides, the sequence is TGTGCCAGCAGTGAAAGTGGCCGCGGAAATGAAAAACTGTTTTTT.